One and the same sample provided the 4 T cell receptor beta chains below, sequenced in a study of regulatory T cells in long-lasting Graves disease. Both iRepertoire HTBI primers and Arm-PCR of CDR3 regions were used to build the TCR beta libraries. TCRdb reanalysed the multiplex PCR reads using MiXCR and keeps one entry per CDR3 protein. The table includes hundreds of thousands of distinct CDR3 sequences, around 15% detected once. This sample's time point: newly diagnosed GD, antithyroid drugs for less than 3 months. Scientists built the TCR library using RNA that was extracted from PBMCs. Here the sequenced sample was peripheral blood mononuclear cells (PBMCs), taken at new diagnosis, from a patient treated with antithyroid drugs. These receptor sequences come from a female donor with Graves disease.

This clonotype was observed at least ten times. The chain carries TRBV12-3 or TRBV12-4 and TRBJ2-5; D is unclear. Trimming shortened V by 4 bases and J by 4 bases, and 19 bases separated the two germline ends. The CDR3 spans 16 residues. Here the CDR3 DNA reads TGTGCCAGCAGTTCGCTAGGATACCGCCCAAGAGAGACCCAGTACTTC. Translated: CASSSLGYRPRETQYF.

This clonotype has only a few counts. This chain joins TRBV6-1 and TRBJ2-1, with D tentatively TRBD1 or TRBD2 (6 bases each). The CDR3 extends over 16 amino acids. From germline, CDR1 is MNHNS and CDR2 SASEGT. Deletions cut 0 bases from V and 4 bases from J, with 13 bases between. The DNA for the CDR3 is TGTGCCAGCAGTGAAGCAAGAGGGGGGCTATACAATGAGCAGTTCTTC. It is translated as CASSEARGGLYNEQFF.

This clonotype was seen many times. The chain employs TRBV18 and TRBJ1-1; no reliable D call. The CDR3 runs to 14 residues. The germline V gene encodes CDR1 KGHSH and CDR2 LQKENI. Trimming took off 4 bases at V and 2 bases at J, with 11 bases between the two ends. CDR3 DNA: TGTGCCAGCTCACTGACTAATGAAAACACTGAAGCTTTCTTT. Encoded protein: CASSLTNENTEAFF.

This clonotype was counted ten times or more. The V call is TRBV11-2, the J call TRBJ2-3, with 9 bases matching TRBD2. Germline V lookup: CDR1 SGHAT, CDR2 FQNNGV. The trim removed 0 bases at V and 2 bases at J, leaving 12 bases unmatched. The CDR3 is 19 amino acids. CDR3 protein: CASSLDSDKRLADTDTQYF. The CDR3 DNA follows: TGTGCCAGCAGCTTAGACTCAGACAAACGACTAGCGGACACAGATACGCAGTATTTT.